This entry describes one T cell receptor (beta chain). This entry belongs to a study of shared clonotypes between healthy human individuals. TCRdb's table, derived via immunoSEQ multiplex PCR, lists solely in-frame clones and lacks some. Found here are 1,500,000 or so clones, roughly 96% of them singletons; the top ten hold 1% to 1.5%. CDR3 length: 14 residues. V lost 4 bases, J lost 0 bases, and 9 bases lay in between. The V gene's germline CDR1 is SGHVS and CDR2 FNYEAQ. The sequence was obtained from a man aged 30-40 years in good health. The rearrangement links TRBV7-6 to TRBJ1-2; a possible D gene is TRBD1 (5 bases). The material sequenced was naive CD4+ T cells sorted from blood. Stated subset: CD45RA+ positively selected. The CDR3 loop is CASSSGLTNYGYTF. CDR3 bases: TGTGCCAGCAGCTCGGGACTGACTAACTATGGCTACACCTTC.